The present T cell receptor beta chain was sequenced within a study of blood T cell repertoires in COVID-19. About the study: PBMCs, B-cell-depleted T cells, or T cells provided the cDNA or gDNA that made up the material.

Some clones are missing from TCRdb's copy, which holds only in-frame ones; the method was immunoSEQ multiplex PCR. The table lists about 83,000 clones, 85% to 90% of them singletons, with around 7.3% in the top ten. V dropped 1 base and J dropped 15 bases, with 13 bases sitting between them. The CDR3 sequence is 12 residues long. This clone was observed once. The rearrangement links TRBV12-3 or TRBV12-4 to TRBJ2-1; D unclear. The specimen sequenced was peripheral blood. This TCR came from an older man with active or convalescent COVID-19. The CDR3 spells CASSLEAAKWFF. Written as DNA, the CDR3 is TGTGCCAGCAGTTTAGAAGCCGCGAAGTGGTTCTTC.